This TCR beta chain was captured by sequencing in a study of human T cells and chemical hapten exposure. The study, taken as a whole, reports: The count of PT1 expanded TCRs correlated positively with patch test score.

The germline CDR1 and CDR2 sequences are SGHVS and FQNEAQ. V lost 1 base and J lost 0; bases outside the gene matches: 12. This CDR3 spans 20 amino acids. This clonotype has more than one count but fewer than ten. The target antigen is unknown. Indicated time point: patch test 1, 2 weeks after DPC sensitization. Treatment denoted: therapeutic diphenylcyclopropenone sensitization with weekly scalp DPC. The library attached unique molecular identifiers to individual cDNA molecules. TCRdb fed the RACE reads into MiXCR, producing one record per CDR3 protein. This table holds approximately 74,000 distinct CDR3 sequences, 30% to 35% found once.

V is TRBV7-8 and J is TRBJ2-4, with TRBD1 matching 10 bases. The source material was whole blood, sampled in connection with sensitization to the hapten diphenylcyclopropenone (DPC). The source is a man in his forties or fifties with alopecia areata. Some clones in this sample may be carry-over from other donors' samples. CDR3 sequence reads: CASSLGDRGVTSLAKNIQYF. DNA of the CDR3: TGTGCCAGCAGCTTAGGGGACAGGGGCGTCACCAGCCTAGCCAAAAACATTCAGTACTTC.